This T cell receptor (beta chain) was sequenced in a study of identical twins listed by TCRdb under 2016. About the full investigation: To test whether fetal clonotypes persist, this study deep-sequenced TCR alpha and beta repertoires from monozygotic twins, from unrelated adults of various ages, and from cord blood. To rule out contamination, the twin experiments were replicated at different times with different library preparation protocols.

In the case of this clonotype: The specificity of this receptor is unknown. Base qualities were left out, and no much larger clone turns up one base away.

The library came from 5' RACE. Sequencing used an Illumina HiSeq 2000. Template switching added a universal primer binding site, and the final cDNA carried a unique molecular identifier that allowed TCR cDNA molecules to be counted accurately. First-strand cDNA for TCR alpha and beta chains was synthesized from specific primers in the conserved constant-segment region. To control for contamination, each cDNA library was double barcoded with a SMART-Mk sample barcode plus Illumina barcodes. Two successive PCR steps introduced TruSeq adapter sequences along with Illumina sample barcodes. Sequencing of the TCR alpha and beta cDNA libraries was done on the Illumina HiSeq platform using custom primers. From the authors' description of their analysis: Raw reads were processed with MiGEC to extract unique molecular identifiers, and MiXCR was used to determine CDR3 positions. For each individual, recombination models were inferred using an EM algorithm with the repgenHMM and IGoR tools. Shared clonotype analysis was performed with the tcR package in R, normalizing sharing by the product of cloneset sizes. Out-of-frame nonproductive sequences were analyzed to study raw recombination free of thymic and clonal selection effects. Clones were called with MiXCR by TCRdb after fastp trimmed the public reads at Q25, and only in-frame beta chains were retained. Rows with a matching CDR3 protein are joined into one entry that keeps the most common DNA and genes. What appears here as the V and J calls and clone size reflects TCRdb's work, not the paper's. Present in this sample are roughly 280,000 distinct CDR3 sequences, just under 9.5% of which were seen just once. Of the sample, 5.5% to 9% falls within the top ten clones.

Only healthy Caucasian donors were included. The twin cohort consisted of three pairs of female monozygotic twins, all aged roughly 18 to 29 years. Positive isolation kits from Invitrogen were used to isolate the CD4+ and CD8+ T cell populations. The investigation overall reported the following: Conclusions relied on cross-sectional statistical analysis, since the same donors could not be followed over many years. Zero-insertion analyses could be partly confounded by invariant T cells such as MAIT and iNKT, though diverse VJ usage argued against such confounding for most clonotypes. The excess sharing between twins in beta out-of-frame sequences was weaker because fewer shared sequences reduced the signal-to-noise ratio. Compared with coincidental sharing between unrelated individuals, out-of-frame TCR alpha sequences shared between twins had an excess of sequences with low generation probability. In monozygotic twins, out-of-frame TCR alpha sharing was systematically underestimated by recombination models, although the models agreed with sharing between unrelated individuals. Abundant cord blood beta clonotypes carried fewer insertions; young adult naive repertoires showed a weaker similar trend, while memory repertoires showed none.

The CDR3 spans 13 residues, from the cysteine through the phenylalanine. Solely the CDR3 DNA is kept, with 39 bases framed from the first base. Here V drops 4 bases and J drops 5 bases, and the junction holds 5 bases not matched to any gene. CDR1 is given as SQVTM and CDR2 as ANQGSEA, both from the germline V gene. This sample was also put to use in a study of yellow fever vaccine responses in identical twins. From the second report: The T cell response to vaccination in identical twins was reported by the authors to appear partly convergent and partly personalized. In the study, vaccine-responding T cell clones were precisely tracked in identical twins.

The clonotype originates from a woman between 18 and 30 years old in good health. The sequencing input was CD8+ T cells sorted from blood. The V and J genes are TRBV29-1 and TRBJ2-7, and 10 junctional nucleotides match TRBD2. The CDR3 has the sequence CSVASGSVDEQYF. The DNA sequence reads TGCAGCGTTGCTAGCGGGAGTGTTGACGAGCAGTACTTC.